This TCR beta chain is from a study of blood T cell repertoires in COVID-19. For the study at large: Collection of acute and convalescent COVID-19 samples took place in the United States, Italy and Spain. Sources were T cells, B-cell-depleted T cells, or PBMCs; the material itself was cDNA or gDNA.

V was pared by 11 bases and J by 10 bases, with 17 bases between. This CDR3 contains 12 residues. CDR1 is LNHDA, CDR2 SQIVND, per germline (reference sequence). In the original workflow: Counts of nucleated cells, estimated from reference gene primer amplification, were obtained. TCRdb's table, derived via immunoSEQ multiplex PCR, lists solely in-frame clones and lacks some. V, J and clone size are those of that table, while D and trimming were read from the DNA. The sample consists of 120,000 to 150,000 clones, approximately 85% of them appearing once. The TCR originated in a woman over 75 with acute or convalescent COVID-19. The V call is TRBV19, the J call TRBJ1-4, with D perhaps TRBD1 (5 bases). The sequencing sample was made of peripheral blood. CDR3 in amino acids: CASSGPGGKLFF. Written as DNA, the CDR3 is TGTGCCTCCTCCGGACCCGGGGGAAAACTGTTTTTT.